The clone carrying this TCR beta chain was observed a few times. What it recognizes is unknown. This record comes from a study of cytomegalovirus exposure and HLA in healthy donors. General study findings and limits: Donors were assumed by presence/absence analyses to have roughly uniform sequencing depth. Earlier results showed most TCR beta V segments being productive about 90% or about 30% of the time.

The ends lost 4 bases at V and 3 bases at J; junction bases unmatched: 9. CDR1 and CDR2 from the germline V gene are SGHRS and YFSETQ. The length of the CDR3 is 15 residues. This PCR relied on a set of 60 Vbeta primers and 13 Jbeta primers. Sequencing used immunoSEQ multiplex PCR; TCRdb keeps in-frame clones, though not all of them. The data show around 50,000 clones, roughly three fifths seen once. V gene TRBV5-1 combines with J gene TRBJ1-1; TRBD1 aligns across 7 bases. Sequencing was carried out using PBMCs. The clonotype originates from a human donor in good health. The CDR3 DNA sequence: TGCGCCAGCAGCAAAGTGACAGGGCTTTACACTGAAGCTTTCTTT. This translates into CASSKVTGLYTEAFF.